The 25 T cell receptor beta chains reported below all come from one sample, sequenced in a study of human T cells and chemical hapten exposure. Total RNA was extracted from unfractionated whole blood. MiXCR was run by TCRdb on the 5' RACE reads, yielding one entry per CDR3 protein. The sample consists of about 120,000 distinct CDR3 sequences, approximately 20% of them appearing once. The receptors were gathered from a human donor in good health.

V and J are TRBV19 and TRBJ2-3, with unresolved D. The V gene's germline CDR1 is LNHDA and CDR2 SQIVND (reference sequence). Trimming removed 9 bases at V and 6 bases at J, with 13 bases between. CDR3 length equals 12 residues. CDR3 nucleotides: TGTGCCAGCTCGGCCTTTCGGGATACGCAGTATTTT. Residues: CASSAFRDTQYF.

This clonotype came up a few times. The chain carries TRBV6-5 and TRBJ2-5; a weak D match, TRBD2 (6 bases). The CDR3 sequence is 15 residues long. Germline assignment: CDR1 MNHEY and CDR2 SVGAGI. Trimming removed 7 bases at V and 2 bases at J, with 17 bases between. The CDR3, as DNA: TGTGCCAGCACCCTATCGGGAGCGAAGCAAGAGACCCAGTACTTC. The encoded protein is CASTLSGAKQETQYF.

This clonotype was seen a few times. V usage is TRBV7-2 and J usage is TRBJ1-5; TRBD1 aligns across 12 bases. Germline V gene lookup returns CDR1 SGHTA and CDR2 FQGNSA. The V and J ends lost 0 bases and 7 bases, in that order; junction bases with no gene match: 1. CDR3 length equals 15 residues. In nucleotides, the CDR3 is TGTGCCAGCAGCTTAGCCGGGACAGGGGGCCAGCCCCAGCATTTT. It specifies CASSLAGTGGQPQHF.

J is TRBJ1-1 and V is TRBV2, with D hard to call. The germline V gene encodes CDR1 SNHLY and CDR2 FYNNEI. Trimming cost V 9 bases and J 1 base, with 12 bases left between them. There are 13 residues in the CDR3. CDR3 in DNA: TGTGCCAGAGCATCCCCCTGGAACACTGAAGCTTTCTTT. This sequence encodes CARASPWNTEAFF. Full variable domain (rest looked up from reference TRBV2 and TRBJ1-1): EPEVTQTPSHQVTQMGQEVILRCVPISNHLYFYWYRQILGQKVEFLVSFYNNEISEKSEIFDDQFSVERPDGSNFTLKIRSTKLEDSAMYFCARASPWNTEAFFGQGTRLTVV.

This clonotype was seen a few times. CDR3 coding DNA: TGTGCCAGCAGTCTGACGGACCCAAGCAACACTGAAGCTTTCTTT. It encodes CASSLTDPSNTEAFF. The gene calls are TRBV27 and TRBJ1-1; no definite D call. V was shortened by 5 bases and J by 2 bases, with 15 bases between the two germline ends. This CDR3 is 15 amino acids long. The V gene's germline CDR1 is MNHEY and CDR2 SMNVEV (reference sequence).

This chain uses TRBV27 with TRBJ1-2; possibly TRBD1 for D (5 bases). Germline V gives CDR1 MNHEY, CDR2 SMNVEV (reference sequence). CDR3 length equals 14 residues. Trimming cost V 6 bases and J 8 bases, with 19 bases left between them. The CDR3 DNA reads TGTGCCAGCAGACCGCTACGGGGGTTGGGCGGCTACACCTTC. Translated: CASRPLRGLGGYTF.

This clonotype was observed a handful of times. V is TRBV6-6 and J is TRBJ1-1; possibly TRBD1 for D (5 bases). Germline V gives CDR1 MNHNY, CDR2 SVGAGI (reference sequence). Trimming pared 6 bases from V and 4 bases from J, leaving 15 bases between. The CDR3 runs 14 residues. The CDR3 coding sequence is TGTGCCAGCAGCCTGGGGGGGGGGATCACTGAAGCTTTCTTT. This codes for CASSLGGGITEAFF.

This clonotype was seen a handful of times. CDR3 loop: CSAQRDYNTEAFF. CDR3 in DNA: TGCAGTGCCCAAAGGGACTACAACACTGAAGCTTTCTTT. The gene calls are TRBV20-1 and TRBJ1-1, with a weak D call TRBD1 (5 bases). Germline V gives CDR1 DFQATT, CDR2 SNEGSKA (reference sequence). Trimming left V 6 bases short and J 2 bases short, with 13 bases between. The CDR3 contains 13 residues.

This chain joins TRBV24-1 and TRBJ2-2; D call uncertain. The CDR3 covers 14 residues. Deletions cut 5 bases from V and 6 bases from J, with 12 bases between. Germline CDR1 KGHDR, CDR2 SFDVKD. The CDR3: CATSGNTPPGELFF. Here the CDR3 DNA reads TGTGCCACCAGTGGAAACACCCCACCCGGGGAGCTGTTTTTT.

The chain couples TRBV29-1 to TRBJ2-7, with a weak D call TRBD1 (6 bases). Trimming took 3 bases from V and 5 from J, leaving 11 bases between them. The CDR3 runs to 12 residues. Germline CDR1 reads SQVTM; CDR2 reads ANQGSEA. The DNA for the CDR3 is TGCAGCGTTGAGGGAAACAGGGACGAGCAGTACTTC. Residues: CSVEGNRDEQYF.

V and J are TRBV2 and TRBJ2-2, with TRBD2 matching over 9 bases. Trimming took 7 bases from V and 5 from J; bases not matched to a gene: 5. This CDR3 has 14 amino acids. CDR1 SNHLY and CDR2 FYNNEI come from the germline V gene. The chain's CDR3 is CASKRLAATGELFF. CDR3 DNA: TGTGCCAGCAAGAGACTAGCGGCTACCGGGGAGCTGTTTTTT. The full variable domain, its missing parts supplied by reference TRBV2 and TRBJ2-2, is EPEVTQTPSHQVTQMGQEVILRCVPISNHLYFYWYRQILGQKVEFLVSFYNNEISEKSEIFDDQFSVERPDGSNFTLKIRSTKLEDSAMYFCASKRLAATGELFFGEGSRLTVL.

The rearrangement uses TRBV5-4 and TRBJ2-7; 7 bases fit TRBD2. The CDR3 runs 16 residues. V dropped 5 bases and J dropped 5; count of bases not matched to a gene: 16. Looked up from germline, CDR1 is SGHNT and CDR2 is YYREEE (reference sequence). The CDR3 DNA sequence: TGTGCCAGCAGTCATCACTCGGGACTATTATTCGACGAGCAGTACTTC. This encodes CASSHHSGLLFDEQYF.

This rearrangement joins TRBV28 to TRBJ2-7, with 11 nucleotides matching TRBD2. CDR3 length: 15 residues. V trimming: 6 bases; J trimming: 3 bases; junction bases outside the gene matches: 7. The germline gives CDR1 MDHEN, CDR2 SYDVKM. This CDR3 is CASRSFGLAGYEQYF. CDR3 DNA sequence: TGTGCCAGCAGGTCCTTCGGACTAGCGGGCTACGAGCAGTACTTC.

This clonotype was detected only a few times. The V gene is TRBV4-2, the J gene TRBJ2-5, with 9 bases fitting TRBD2. The trim removed 0 bases at V and 2 bases at J, leaving 13 bases unmatched. In germline, CDR1 is LGHNA, CDR2 YNFKEQ. The CDR3 length is 19 residues. CDR3 DNA sequence: TGTGCCAGCAGCCAAGATTTTTTCCGTCCTAGCGGGATGCAAGAGACCCAGTACTTC. Its translation: CASSQDFFRPSGMQETQYF.

This chain connects TRBV7-6 to TRBJ1-3, with a tentative D call TRBD1 (6 bases). Trimming cost V 5 bases and J 0 bases, with 17 bases left between them. Germline CDR1 is SGHVS and CDR2 is FNYEAQ. The length of the CDR3 is 17 residues. In DNA, the CDR3 is TGTGCCAGCAGCAGGGGGGGGGCGCCGACCTCTGGAAACACCATATATTTT. This sequence encodes CASSRGGAPTSGNTIYF.

This clonotype was observed a handful of times. The chain links TRBV25-1 to TRBJ1-3; D gene unclear. The CDR3 contains 14 residues. The germline V and J ends were trimmed by 4 bases and 4 bases, with 11 bases remaining between them. Germline-derived CDR1 and CDR2 are MGHDK and SYGVNS. CDR3 DNA sequence: TGTGCCAGCAGTGGATACATAGGGGGAAACACCATATATTTT. It is translated as CASSGYIGGNTIYF. The full variable domain, in which reference TRBV25-1 and TRBJ1-3 provide the parts outside the CDR3, is EADIYQTPRYLVIGTGKKITLECSQTMGHDKMYWYQQDPGMELHLIHYSYGVNSTEKGDLSSESTVSRIRTEHFPLTLESARPSHTSQYLCASSGYIGGNTIYFGEGSWLTVV.

The CDR3: CASSLLAGVPNQPQHF. The CDR3 DNA reads as TGTGCCAGCAGTTTATTGGCAGGGGTGCCCAATCAGCCCCAGCATTTT. The chain carries TRBV28 and TRBJ1-5; maybe TRBD1 (6 bases). The CDR3 has 16 residues. V lost 1 base to trimming and J lost 3 bases, with 13 bases between them. Germline CDR1 MDHEN, CDR2 SYDVKM. Full variable domain (rest looked up from reference TRBV28 and TRBJ1-5): DVKVTQSSRYLVKRTGEKVFLECVQDMDHENMFWYRQDPGLGLRLIYFSYDVKMKEKGDIPEGYSVSREKKERFSLILESASTNQTSMYLCASSLLAGVPNQPQHFGDGTRLSIL.

The V gene is TRBV11-1, the J gene TRBJ2-7, with D possibly TRBD2 on 6 matching bases. The CDR3 sequence is 15 residues long. The germline CDR1 and CDR2 sequences are SGHAT and FQDESV (reference sequence). The V end lost 4 bases, the J end lost 3 bases, and 16 bases lay between the germline ends. The CDR3 loop is CASSSPIPGLYEQYF. CDR3 nucleotide sequence: TGTGCCAGCAGCTCGCCGATACCGGGACTCTACGAGCAGTACTTC.

This clonotype was seen a few times. V and J are TRBV5-1 and TRBJ2-5, with 11 bases that match TRBD2. The CDR3 is 16 amino acids. Trimming took 4 bases from V and 5 from J; bases not matched to a gene: 10. The germline V gene has CDR1 SGHRS and CDR2 YFSETQ. CDR3 protein: CASSPGLAGPGETQYF. In DNA, the CDR3 is TGCGCCAGCAGCCCCGGACTAGCGGGCCCGGGGGAGACCCAGTACTTC.

This clonotype was counted between two and nine times. This chain connects TRBV2 to TRBJ2-7; D possibly corresponds to TRBD1 (6 bases). Germline CDR1 is SNHLY and CDR2 is FYNNEI. V was cut by 11 bases and J by 1 base, with 12 bases left in between. The CDR3 runs 12 residues. CDR3 DNA: TGTGCCGGGAGACAGGCGTCCTACGAGCAGTACTTC. It specifies CAGRQASYEQYF. Full variable domain (outside the CDR3, taken from reference TRBV2 and TRBJ2-7): EPEVTQTPSHQVTQMGQEVILRCVPISNHLYFYWYRQILGQKVEFLVSFYNNEISEKSEIFDDQFSVERPDGSNFTLKIRSTKLEDSAMYFCAGRQASYEQYFGPGTRLTVT.

This clonotype was counted a few times. The chain links TRBV29-1 to TRBJ2-1, with a tentative D call TRBD2 (5 bases). The germline gives CDR1 SQVTM, CDR2 ANQGSEA. Trimming pared 3 bases from V and 6 bases from J, leaving 18 bases between. The CDR3 extends over 15 amino acids. The CDR3 spells CSVDSEGWVGNEQFF. CDR3 sequence (DNA): TGCAGCGTTGATTCTGAGGGCTGGGTTGGCAATGAGCAGTTCTTC.

V and J are TRBV28 and TRBJ1-2; TRBD1 matches at 10 bases. The length of the CDR3 is 15 residues. The germline V gene has CDR1 MDHEN and CDR2 SYDVKM. V gave up 5 bases and J gave up 7 bases; unmatched junction bases: 10. The CDR3 sequence: CASSPQGTGAVGYTF. In DNA form, the CDR3 reads TGTGCCAGCAGTCCACAAGGGACAGGGGCCGTTGGCTACACCTTC.

This sequence joins TRBV29-1 and TRBJ1-2; TRBD1 matches at 10 bases. This CDR3 is built from 14 residues. CDR1 and CDR2 (germline): SQVTM, ANQGSEA. Trimming at V came to 4 bases and at J to 7 bases, leaving 9 bases not matched to a gene. The CDR3 bases are TGCAGCGTTGTCTGGACAGGGGGGCTAGGTGGCTACACCTTC. Translated, it gives CSVVWTGGLGGYTF.

This chain uses TRBV20-1 with TRBJ2-3; 11 bases agree with TRBD2. V trimming: 5 bases; J trimming: 4 bases; junction bases outside the gene matches: 8. This CDR3 spans 15 amino acids. Germline-derived CDR1 and CDR2 are DFQATT and SNEGSKA (reference sequence). This chain's CDR3 is CSARPTSGRSDTQYF. Here the CDR3 DNA reads TGCAGTGCTCGGCCCACTAGCGGGAGATCAGATACGCAGTATTTT.

This clonotype was seen only a few times. The chain links TRBV3-1 to TRBJ2-5; no clear D. This CDR3 has 15 residues. Germline CDR1 is LGHDT and CDR2 is YNNKEL (reference sequence). V lost 0 bases and J lost 5, with 13 bases in between. The CDR3 is CASSQDRWIRETQYF. CDR3 in DNA: TGTGCCAGCAGCCAAGACAGGTGGATTAGGGAGACCCAGTACTTC.